These 22 T cell receptor beta chains came from one sample sequenced in a study of cytomegalovirus exposure and HLA in healthy donors. It was with 60 Vbeta and 13 Jbeta primers that the PCR ran. Profiling relied on immunoSEQ multiplex PCR, and the TCRdb table lists in-frame clones only, not all of them. The sample includes fewer than 150,000 clones, less than 85% of them seen just once. The sample consisted of PBMCs. All receptors derive from a woman in her thirties or forties in good health and CMV-seronegative.

The chain has TRBV5-1 and TRBJ2-3; 7 bases fit TRBD1. This CDR3 spans 17 amino acids. The ends lost 0 bases at V and 6 bases at J; junction bases unmatched: 13. Germline V gene sequence: CDR1 SGHRS, CDR2 YFSETQ. The CDR3 bases are TGCGCCAGCAGCTTGGGGGACAGTTTTCTACCGCGGGATACGCAGTATTTT. Translated, it gives CASSLGDSFLPRDTQYF.

This sequence joins TRBV5-7 and TRBJ1-6, with D possibly being TRBD1 (6 bases). TRBV5-7 is given ORF status, its function remaining uncertain. This CDR3 contains 13 residues. Trimming stripped 0 bases from V and 11 bases from J, with 9 bases between. The DNA of the CDR3 is TGTGCCAGCAGCTTGGAGGGGGACACACCCCTCCACTTT. It specifies CASSLEGDTPLHF.

The gene calls are TRBV30 and TRBJ2-2; 8 positions match TRBD1. Germline CDR1 GTSNPN, CDR2 SVGIG (reference sequence). This CDR3 is 13 amino acids long. J gave up 7 bases and V 0 bases, and 1 base lay outside the gene matches. For the CDR3, the DNA is TGTGCCTGGAGTGTACAGGGGGACGGGGAGCTGTTTTTT. Translating it yields CAWSVQGDGELFF.

The gene calls are TRBV30 and TRBJ1-1; 12 positions match TRBD1. Germline V gene sequence: CDR1 GTSNPN, CDR2 SVGIG (reference sequence). V shed 3 bases and J 6 bases; nucleotides not matched to a gene: 8. This CDR3 is 15 amino acids long. The CDR3 is CAWRHRDRGRAEAFF. In nucleotides, the CDR3 is TGTGCCTGGAGGCACCGGGACAGGGGGCGGGCTGAAGCTTTCTTT.

This chain joins TRBV21-1 and TRBJ1-1; the table's D call TRBD1 went unverified against the DNA. TRBV21-1 is a documented pseudogene. The CDR3 covers 13 residues. DNA of the CDR3: TGTGCCAGCAGCGCAACAGTTAACACTGAAGCTTTCTTT. This gives the protein CASSATVNTEAFF.

This clone was counted between two and nine times. The chain couples TRBV11-3 to TRBJ2-7; 10 nucleotides line up with TRBD1. This CDR3 has 15 residues. J gave up 1 base and V 3 bases, and 3 bases lay outside the gene matches. Germline V CDR1 and CDR2: SGHNT, YENEEA. The CDR3 DNA reads as TGTGCCAGCAGCTTGGACAGGGGGAGTTCCTACGAGCAGTACTTC. It is translated as CASSLDRGSSYEQYF.

This clone was observed a few times. This chain joins TRBV7-7 and TRBJ2-7; D possibly corresponds to TRBD1 (5 bases). The germline V gene encodes CDR1 SSHAT and CDR2 FNYEAQ (reference sequence). V was shortened by 2 bases and J by 5 bases, with 19 bases between the two germline ends. This CDR3 has 16 residues. The DNA of the CDR3 is TGTGCCAGCAGCTTACCCTTGGGGCAGGCAATCGACGAGCAGTACTTC. Encoded protein: CASSLPLGQAIDEQYF.

The rearrangement uses TRBV7-8 and TRBJ1-5, with 9 positions matching TRBD1. From germline, CDR1 is SGHVS and CDR2 FQNEAQ. V trimming: 5 bases; J trimming: 1 base; junction bases outside the gene matches: 12. The CDR3 has 18 amino acids. The CDR3 DNA reads TGTGCCAGCAGCCCCTGGGGGGACAGGGATTACAGCAATCAGCCCCAGCATTTT. This gives the protein CASSPWGDRDYSNQPQHF.

The chain is built from TRBV4-3 and TRBJ1-2; D is uncertain. The CDR3 consists of 16 residues. Germline loops: CDR1 LGHNA, CDR2 YSLEER. Between the trimmed V and J ends, which lost 1 base and 8 bases, there was a span of 20 bases. The CDR3 here is CASSQVSGPRTGGYTF. CDR3 in DNA: TGCGCCAGCAGCCAAGTATCTGGGCCCCGTACGGGAGGCTACACCTTC.

On this clone: Other DNA sequences within the sample encode an identical CDR3. The genes are TRBV5-1 and TRBJ2-5, with 10 bases that match TRBD2. V dropped 3 bases and J dropped 3; count of bases not matched to a gene: 2. Per the germline V gene, CDR1 is SGHRS and CDR2 is YFSETQ. CDR3 size: 14 residues. The DNA of the CDR3 is TGCGCCAGCAGCTCAGGACTAGCGGAAGAGACCCAGTACTTC. Amino acid sequence: CASSSGLAEETQYF.

The genes are TRBV6-1 and TRBJ2-1, with 10 bases that match TRBD2. Germline V gives CDR1 MNHNS, CDR2 SASEGT. The CDR3 totals 14 residues. Trimming cost V 6 bases and J 7 bases; bases outside gene matches: 6. CDR3 protein: CASSDTSGVNEQFF. Written as DNA, the CDR3 is TGTGCCAGCAGCGATACTAGCGGGGTAAATGAGCAGTTCTTC.

The J gene is TRBJ1-1, the V gene TRBV28; D unclear. The length of the CDR3 is 12 residues. The V gene lost 2 bases and the J gene lost 8 bases, with 9 bases spanning the gap. Germline values: CDR1 MDHEN, CDR2 SYDVKM. The CDR3 region is CASSLGGEEAFF. The CDR3 region has the DNA TGTGCCAGCAGTTTAGGCGGGGAGGAAGCTTTCTTT.

The chain combines TRBV4-3 with TRBJ2-3; tentatively, D is TRBD2 (6 bases). Germline CDR1 and CDR2: LGHNA and YSLEER. CDR3 length: 16 amino acids. The V gene lost 1 base and the J gene lost 3 bases, with 14 bases spanning the gap. The CDR3 is CASSQAAGRGTDTQYF. The DNA of the CDR3 is TGCGCCAGCAGCCAAGCGGCGGGCCGGGGGACAGATACGCAGTATTTT.

The J gene is TRBJ2-1, the V gene TRBV11-1; TRBD2 aligns across 9 bases. The trim removed 5 bases at V and 5 bases at J, leaving 4 bases unmatched. Germline V CDR1 and CDR2: SGHAT, FQDESV (reference sequence). The length of the CDR3 is 14 residues. The CDR3 here is CASSRTSANNEQFF. DNA for the CDR3: TGTGCCAGCAGCCGGACTAGCGCCAACAATGAGCAGTTCTTC.

The rearrangement uses TRBV7-2 and TRBJ2-7; 7 nucleotides align to TRBD2. Germline CDR1 and CDR2: SGHTA and FQGNSA. Trimming took 2 bases from V and 2 from J; bases not matched to a gene: 3. This CDR3 spans 14 amino acids. In DNA, the CDR3 is TGTGCCAGCAGCTTACGGGAGGCCCCCTACGAGCAGTACTTC. Protein product: CASSLREAPYEQYF.

The chain employs TRBV6-1 and TRBJ2-3; no definite D call. Germline-derived CDR1 and CDR2 are MNHNS and SASEGT. Trimming cost V 4 bases and J 6 bases, with 11 bases left between them. CDR3 length: 13 amino acids. CDR3: CASSANSPDTQYF. CDR3 in DNA: TGTGCCAGCAGTGCCAACAGTCCGGATACGCAGTATTTT.

The CDR3 here is CASSASGSSTDTQYF. The CDR3 DNA reads as TGTGCCAGCAGCGCGAGCGGGTCTAGCACAGATACGCAGTATTTT. The rearrangement links TRBV9 to TRBJ2-3, with D tentatively TRBD2 (6 bases). CDR1 SGDLS and CDR2 YYNGEE come from the germline V gene. V lost 3 bases and J 0 bases, leaving 11 bases between the germline ends. The length of the CDR3 is 15 residues. The variable domain in full, completed from reference TRBV9 and TRBJ2-3, reads DSGVTQTPKHLITATGQRVTLRCSPRSGDLSVYWYQQSLDQGLQFLIQYYNGEERAKGNILERFSAQQFPDLHSELNLSSLELGDSALYFCASSASGSSTDTQYFGPGTRLTVL.

This clone was seen only a few times. CDR3 in amino acids: CASIREAEAFF. CDR3 coding DNA: TGTGCCAGCATCAGGGAGGCTGAAGCTTTCTTT. V is TRBV2 and J is TRBJ1-1; the D gene is possibly TRBD1 (5 bases). Germline assignment: CDR1 SNHLY and CDR2 FYNNEI. This CDR3 region has 11 residues. V lost 7 bases to trimming and J lost 6 bases, with 9 bases between them.

The rearrangement uses TRBV4-3 and TRBJ2-3, with 10 bases identical to TRBD2. Germline CDR1 reads LGHNA; CDR2 reads YSLEER. After removal of 4 bases from V and 0 bases from J, the junction contained 4 bases not matched to a gene. CDR3 length equals 16 residues. The CDR3: CASSRGLAVSTDTQYF. CDR3 nucleotide sequence: TGCGCCAGCAGCCGTGGACTAGCGGTTAGCACAGATACGCAGTATTTT.

The chain couples TRBV10-3 to TRBJ1-4; the D is unclear. Germline values: CDR1 ENHRY, CDR2 SYGVKD. Trimming took off 6 bases at V and 0 bases at J, with 5 bases between the two ends. The CDR3 length is 13 residues. CDR3 sequence (DNA): TGTGCCATCAGCCAGTCAACTAATGAAAAACTGTTTTTT. Translation: CAISQSTNEKLFF.

This clone occurred once. CDR3 region: CASSLVGLAVPGELFF. CDR3 bases: TGTGCCAGCAGCTTAGTGGGACTAGCGGTCCCCGGGGAGCTGTTTTTT. The chain is built from TRBV7-9 and TRBJ2-2; TRBD2 aligns across 11 bases. The CDR3 length is 16 residues. CDR1 is SEHNR and CDR2 is FQNEAQ in the germline V gene (reference sequence). V shed 1 base, J shed 6 bases, and the junction held 4 bases outside the gene matches.

This chain connects TRBV5-1 to TRBJ2-7; 9 bases align to TRBD1. The CDR3 loop spans 15 amino acids. Losses at the gene ends were 4 bases for V and 2 bases for J; bases not matched to a gene: 7. Germline loops: CDR1 SGHRS, CDR2 YFSETQ. This chain's CDR3 is CASSPWTGATYEQYF. Written as DNA, the CDR3 is TGCGCCAGCAGCCCCTGGACAGGGGCGACCTACGAGCAGTACTTC.